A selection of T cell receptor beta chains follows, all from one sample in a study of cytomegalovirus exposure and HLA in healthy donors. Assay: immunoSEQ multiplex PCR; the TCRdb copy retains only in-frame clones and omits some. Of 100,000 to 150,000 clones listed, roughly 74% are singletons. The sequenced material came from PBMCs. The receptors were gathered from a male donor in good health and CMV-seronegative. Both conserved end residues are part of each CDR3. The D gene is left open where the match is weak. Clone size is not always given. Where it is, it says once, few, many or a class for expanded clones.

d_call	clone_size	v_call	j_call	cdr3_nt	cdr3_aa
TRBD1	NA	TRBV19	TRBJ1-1	TGTGCCAGTAGGACAGGGAACACGGGGGAAGTTGAGGCTGAAGCTTTCTTT	CASRTGNTGEVEAEAFF
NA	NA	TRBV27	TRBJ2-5	TGTGCCAGCAGTTTAAACAGGCTACAAGAGACCCAGTACTTC	CASSLNRLQETQYF
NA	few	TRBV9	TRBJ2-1	TGTGCCAGCAGCGTAGGCGGGGATAGCTCCTACAATGAGCAGTTCTTC	CASSVGGDSSYNEQFF
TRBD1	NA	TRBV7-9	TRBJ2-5	TGTGCCAGCAGCGTCCGACAGGGTGGGGAGACCCAGTACTTC	CASSVRQGGETQYF
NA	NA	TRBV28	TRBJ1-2	TGTGCCAGCAGAGCGACAGACTTCTATGGCTACACCTTC	CASRATDFYGYTF
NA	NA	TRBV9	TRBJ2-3	TGTGCCAGCAGTAATAACGGCCTAGGAGGAGATACGCAGTATTTT	CASSNNGLGGDTQYF
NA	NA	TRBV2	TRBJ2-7	TGTGCCAGAGGGAGCTCCTACGAGCAGTACTTC	CARGSSYEQYF
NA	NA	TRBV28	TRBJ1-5	TGTGCCTCATCGGGAGGGACGCCCCAGCATTTT	CASSGGTPQHF
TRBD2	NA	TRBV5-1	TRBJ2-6	TGCGCCAGCAAGGGAGGACTAGGAAACTCTGGGGCCAACGTCCTGACTTTC	CASKGGLGNSGANVLTF
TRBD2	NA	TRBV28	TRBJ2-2	TGTGCCAGCAGCCAAGGGCCGGGGGGTACCGGGGAGCTGTTTTTT	CASSQGPGGTGELFF
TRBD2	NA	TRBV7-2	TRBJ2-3	TGTGCCAGCAGCTTAAGCGGGAGGGCCATTACAGATACGCAGTATTTT	CASSLSGRAITDTQYF
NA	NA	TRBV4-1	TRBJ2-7	TGCGCCAGCAGCCAATTAGCGGTATCCTACGAGCAGTACTTC	CASSQLAVSYEQYF
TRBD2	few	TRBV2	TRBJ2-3	TGTGCCAGCAGTGAAGCGCGGGCGGGGGGCACAGATACGCAGTATTTT	CASSEARAGGTDTQYF
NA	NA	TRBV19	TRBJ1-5	TGTGCCAGTAGCGGGACACCTAAGCATTTT	CASSGTPKHF
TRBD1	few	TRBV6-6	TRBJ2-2	TGTGCCAGCAGGCAGGGGGCGGCGGGGGAGCTGTTTTTT	CASRQGAAGELFF
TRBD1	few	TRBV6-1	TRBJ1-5	TGTGCCAGCAGTGAATACTCAGGGGGCAGGCAGCCCCAGCATTTT	CASSEYSGGRQPQHF